The 13 T cell receptor beta chains below all came from one sample that was sequenced in a study of control samples from healthy donors and cancer patients. The protocol was immunoSEQ multiplex PCR, while the TCRdb copy is restricted to in-frame clones and leaves out a portion. The repertoire includes over 150,000 clones, around 94% of them detected once, and around 13% sits in the top ten. Sequenced: PBMCs. These receptors came from a man aged 60-69 years with colorectal cancer.

The J gene is TRBJ2-7, the V gene TRBV12-3 or TRBV12-4, with unresolved D. Trimming removed 1 base from V and 6 bases from J, with 4 bases in between. The CDR3 totals 11 residues. This chain's CDR3 is CASSLGLEQYF. In DNA form, the CDR3 reads TGTGCCAGCAGTTTAGGTCTCGAGCAGTACTTC.

The V and J genes are TRBV12-3 or TRBV12-4 and TRBJ2-7; D is tentatively TRBD1 or TRBD2 (5 bases each). The germline V and J ends were trimmed by 7 bases and 2 bases, with 12 bases remaining between them. The CDR3 covers 13 residues. The CDR3 DNA follows: TGTGCCAGCACCGGGGACCAACCCTACGAGCAGTACTTC. This codes for CASTGDQPYEQYF.

The chain has TRBV28 and TRBJ1-4, with a tentative D call TRBD1 (6 bases). Per the germline V gene, CDR1 is MDHEN and CDR2 is SYDVKM. The CDR3 length is 16 residues. Between the trimmed V and J ends, which lost 6 bases and 9 bases, there was a span of 23 bases. The CDR3 spells CASSSPGGTKVKKLFF. CDR3 coding DNA: TGTGCCAGCAGCTCCCCGGGGGGGACAAAGGTGAAAAAACTGTTTTTT.

In this sample, this clone turned up a few times. This chain links TRBV7-2 with TRBJ1-5; TRBD1 might be the D (6 bases). CDR1 and CDR2 from the germline V gene are SGHTA and FQGNSA. V lost 1 base and J lost 6, with 19 bases in between. The CDR3 covers 17 residues. The CDR3 loop is CASSLDPSGAGGQPQHF. Here the CDR3 DNA reads TGTGCCAGCAGCTTAGATCCGTCAGGGGCGGGGGGTCAGCCCCAGCATTTT. The whole variable domain, filled in from reference TRBV7-2 and TRBJ1-5, reads GAGVSQSPSNKVTEKGKDVELRCDPISGHTALYWYRQSLGQGLEFLIYFQGNSAPDKSGLPSDRFSAERTGGSVSTLTIQRTQQEDSAVYLCASSLDPSGAGGQPQHFGDGTRLSIL.

This chain connects TRBV7-2 to TRBJ2-1; 12 nucleotides align to TRBD2. Germline assignment: CDR1 SGHTA and CDR2 FQGNSA. The ends lost 4 bases at V and 5 bases at J; junction bases unmatched: 3. The CDR3 runs to 15 residues. For the CDR3, the DNA is TGTGCCAGCAGCTCTGGACTAGCGGGAAACAATGAGCAGTTCTTC. Its protein product is CASSSGLAGNNEQFF.

This chain joins TRBV2 and TRBJ1-2; D is ambiguous. The ends were cut back, 0 bases at V and 5 bases at J, with 4 bases in the middle. The CDR3 extends over 12 amino acids. The germline gives CDR1 SNHLY, CDR2 FYNNEI. For the CDR3, the DNA is TGTGCCAGCAGTGAAGCGGAGTATGGCTACACCTTC. This translates into CASSEAEYGYTF.

The rearrangement links TRBV7-7 to TRBJ2-2, with 8 bases identical to TRBD1. Trimming took 5 bases from V and 1 from J; bases not matched to a gene: 3. This CDR3 contains 15 residues. Germline V gene data show CDR1 as SSHAT and CDR2 as FNYEAQ (reference sequence). CDR3 in amino acids: CASSPGGRNTGELFF. CDR3 DNA: TGTGCCAGCAGCCCAGGGGGCCGGAACACCGGGGAGCTGTTTTTT.

The rearrangement uses TRBV10-3 and TRBJ2-1; 9 bases align to TRBD2. V lost 0 bases to trimming and J lost 0 bases; unmatched junction nucleotides: 6. The CDR3 is made up of 18 amino acids. The germline CDR1 and CDR2 sequences are ENHRY and SYGVKD. In nucleotides, the CDR3 is TGTGCCATCAGTGAGTCTCTAGCGGGGAGTACCTCCTACAATGAGCAGTTCTTC. Translation gives CAISESLAGSTSYNEQFF.

The V gene is TRBV25-1, the J gene TRBJ2-6, with 7 bases matching TRBD1. In germline, CDR1 is MGHDK, CDR2 SYGVNS. The CDR3 runs to 18 residues. V gave up 5 bases and J gave up 2 bases; unmatched junction bases: 12. CDR3 amino acids: CASSPQDREWTGANVLTF. The CDR3 DNA follows: TGTGCCAGCAGTCCTCAAGACAGGGAATGGACTGGGGCCAACGTCCTGACTTTC.

The chain carries TRBV6-5 and TRBJ1-1, with TRBD1 matching over 10 bases. The CDR3 covers 15 residues. CDR1 MNHEY and CDR2 SVGAGI come from the germline V gene. Trimming took 11 bases from V and 2 from J; bases not matched to a gene: 11. The CDR3 region has the DNA TGTGCCGCCCGGGACAGGGGAAGGGTAAACACTGAAGCTTTCTTT. Translated: CAARDRGRVNTEAFF.

J is TRBJ2-5 and V is TRBV19, with 8 bases identical to TRBD2. Germline assignment: CDR1 LNHDA and CDR2 SQIVND (reference sequence). The V and J ends lost 2 bases and 7 bases, in that order; junction bases with no gene match: 12. This CDR3 has 16 residues. In nucleotides, the CDR3 is TGTGCCAGTAGTATAACCCCCGGGACTAGAATGGGGACCCAGTACTTC. It translates to CASSITPGTRMGTQYF.

Comment on this clone: Compared with germline, one end of the junction differs, possibly owing to a read error. Additional DNA sequences in this sample encode the identical CDR3. The chain has TRBV4-3 and TRBJ1-2, with D maybe TRBD1 (6 bases). The CDR3 spans 16 residues. Germline lookup yields CDR1 LGHNA and CDR2 YSLEER. Here the CDR3 reads CASSQDHEDSNYGYTF. The CDR3 DNA sequence: TGCGCCAGTAGCCAAGATCACGAGGACAGCAACTATGGCTACACCTTC.

The chain has TRBV11-2 and TRBJ1-2; the D is unclear. V lost 4 bases, J lost 8 bases, and 23 bases lay in between. From germline, CDR1 is SGHAT and CDR2 FQNNGV. CDR3 length: 16 residues. The CDR3 nucleotides read TGTGCCAGCAGCTCCCTCACGGGAGCTCGATCCTCGGGCTACACCTTC. Its translation: CASSSLTGARSSGYTF.